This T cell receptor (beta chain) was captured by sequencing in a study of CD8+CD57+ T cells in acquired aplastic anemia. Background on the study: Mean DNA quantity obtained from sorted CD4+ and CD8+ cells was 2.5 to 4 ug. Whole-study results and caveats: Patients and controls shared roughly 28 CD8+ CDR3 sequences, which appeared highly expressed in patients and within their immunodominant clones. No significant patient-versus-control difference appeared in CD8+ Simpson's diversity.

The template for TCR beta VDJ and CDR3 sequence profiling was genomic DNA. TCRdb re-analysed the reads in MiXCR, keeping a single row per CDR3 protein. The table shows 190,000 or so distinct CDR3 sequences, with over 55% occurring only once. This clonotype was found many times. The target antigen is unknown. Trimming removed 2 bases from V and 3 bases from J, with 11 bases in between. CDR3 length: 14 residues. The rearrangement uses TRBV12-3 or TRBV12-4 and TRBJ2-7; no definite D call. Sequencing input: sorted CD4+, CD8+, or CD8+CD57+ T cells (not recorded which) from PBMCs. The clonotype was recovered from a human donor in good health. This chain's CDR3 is CASSLYEQNYEQYF. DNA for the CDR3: TGTGCCAGCAGTTTATATGAGCAGAACTACGAGCAGTACTTC.